This T cell receptor (beta chain) was recorded in a study of T cells in Graves' hyperthyroidism and ophthalmopathy. The overall study: The blood sample was taken at first diagnosis, before treatment began.

The CDR3 regions of TCR beta were amplified from RNA transcripts. The HTBI primer set was used in a first-round RT-PCR of the TCR CDR3. One entry per CDR3 protein, called by TCRdb with MiXCR from the multiplex PCR reads. The table records 600,000 to 750,000 distinct CDR3 sequences, 15% to 20% of them present only once. A few counts support this clonotype. The antigen remains unidentified. Study outcomes and limitations: The blood repertoire included most of the expanded thyroid clonotypes above 0.001.

The sequence derives from a man between 50 and 59 years old with Graves' hyperthyroidism. The material sequenced was blood.

The CDR3 loop reads CASSPSSAGDQPQHF. In DNA, the CDR3 is TGTGCCAGCAGCCCCTCTTCGGCCGGAGATCAGCCCCAGCATTTT. This chain joins TRBV14 and TRBJ1-5; no clear D gene. The CDR3 extends over 15 amino acids. Germline values: CDR1 SGHDN, CDR2 FVKESK. V was trimmed by 4 bases and J by 5 bases, leaving 15 bases between them.